This T cell receptor (beta chain) was captured in a study of blood T cell repertoires in COVID-19. V was pared by 0 bases and J by 8 bases, with 13 bases of the junction left unmatched. CDR1 and CDR2 (germline): KGHSH, LQKENI. The CDR3 sequence is 17 residues long. Participant age was about 18 to 89 years, and participants resided in roughly 25 US areas. Researchers sorted participants into cohorts using their self-reported clinical history. Profiling relied on immunoSEQ multiplex PCR, and the TCRdb table lists in-frame clones only, not all of them. The data contain fewer than 500,000 clones, about 89% of them seen just once; the ten biggest clones take up 1.3%.

V gene TRBV18 combines with J gene TRBJ2-1; 7 bases line up with TRBD2. This clonotype was obtained from a man in his thirties or forties who had recovered from COVID-19. The sequenced sample was PBMCs or T cells enriched from blood (not recorded which). CDR3 nucleotides: TGTGCCAGCTCACCACCGGCCCGACTAGCCGAATTCGATGAGCAGTTCTTC. Its protein product is CASSPPARLAEFDEQFF.